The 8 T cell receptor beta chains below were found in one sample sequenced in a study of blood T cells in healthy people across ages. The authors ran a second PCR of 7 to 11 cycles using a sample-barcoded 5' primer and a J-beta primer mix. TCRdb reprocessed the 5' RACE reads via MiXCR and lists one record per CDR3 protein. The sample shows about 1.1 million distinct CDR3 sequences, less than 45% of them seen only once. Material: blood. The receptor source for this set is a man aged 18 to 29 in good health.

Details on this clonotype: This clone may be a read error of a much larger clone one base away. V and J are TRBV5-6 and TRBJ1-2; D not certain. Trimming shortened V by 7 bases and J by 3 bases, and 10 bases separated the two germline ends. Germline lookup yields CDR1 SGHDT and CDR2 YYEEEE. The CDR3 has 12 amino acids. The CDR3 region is CASGSRDYGYTF. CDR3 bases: TGTGCCAGCGGCTCAAGAGACTATGGCTACACCTTC. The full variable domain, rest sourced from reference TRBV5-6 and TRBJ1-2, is DAGVTQSPTHLIKTRGQQVTLRCSPKSGHDTVSWYQQALGQGPQFIFQYYEEEERQRGNFPDRFSGHQFPNYSSELNVNALLLGDSALYLCASGSRDYGYTFGSGTRLTVV.

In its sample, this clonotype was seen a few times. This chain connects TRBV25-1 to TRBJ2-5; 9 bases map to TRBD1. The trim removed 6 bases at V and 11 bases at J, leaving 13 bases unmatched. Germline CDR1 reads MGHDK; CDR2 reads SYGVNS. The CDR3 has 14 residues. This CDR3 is CASRVGTGPNEQYF. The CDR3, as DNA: TGTGCCAGCAGGGTTGGGACAGGGCCCAATGAGCAGTACTTC.

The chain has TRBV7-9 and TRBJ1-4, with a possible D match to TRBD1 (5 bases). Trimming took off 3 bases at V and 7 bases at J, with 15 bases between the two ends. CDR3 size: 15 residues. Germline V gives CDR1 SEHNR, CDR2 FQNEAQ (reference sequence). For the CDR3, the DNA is TGTGCCAGCAGCTTGGGGCGGGGTTTGGGTGAAAAACTGTTTTTT. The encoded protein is CASSLGRGLGEKLFF.

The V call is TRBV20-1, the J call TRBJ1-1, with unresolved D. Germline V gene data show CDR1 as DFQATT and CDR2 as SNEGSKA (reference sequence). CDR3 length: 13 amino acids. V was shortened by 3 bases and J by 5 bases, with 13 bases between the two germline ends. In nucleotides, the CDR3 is TGCAGTGCTAGCCTGGGAGGCGAAACTGAAGCTTTCTTT. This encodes CSASLGGETEAFF.

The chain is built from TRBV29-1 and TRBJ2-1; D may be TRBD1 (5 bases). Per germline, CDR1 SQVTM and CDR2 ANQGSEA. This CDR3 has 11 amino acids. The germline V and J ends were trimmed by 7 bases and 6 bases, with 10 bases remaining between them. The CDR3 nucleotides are TGCAGCGGGAGTCAGGGCAATGAGCAGTTCTTC. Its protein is CSGSQGNEQFF.

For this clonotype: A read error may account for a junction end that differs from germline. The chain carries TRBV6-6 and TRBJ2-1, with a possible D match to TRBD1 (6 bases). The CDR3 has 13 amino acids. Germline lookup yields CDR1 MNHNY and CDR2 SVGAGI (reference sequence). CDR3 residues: CASTVTRGNGQFF. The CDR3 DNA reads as TGTGCCAGCACTGTGACCAGGGGCAATGGGCAGTTCTTC.

The CDR3 bases are TGTGCCAGCAGTGGGGGGGACAACTTTTCACCCCTCCACTTT. Translating gives CASSGGDNFSPLHF. The chain uses TRBV2 and TRBJ1-6; perhaps TRBD1 as D (6 bases). The CDR3 is 14 residues long. Trimming left V 4 bases short and J 9 bases short, with 13 bases between. The germline CDR1 and CDR2 sequences are SNHLY and FYNNEI.

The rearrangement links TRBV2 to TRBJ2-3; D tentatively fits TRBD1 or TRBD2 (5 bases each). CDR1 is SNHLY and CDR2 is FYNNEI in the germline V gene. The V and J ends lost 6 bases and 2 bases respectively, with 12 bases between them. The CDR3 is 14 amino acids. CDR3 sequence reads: CASRGESPTDTQYF. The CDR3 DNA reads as TGTGCCAGCAGAGGGGAGTCTCCCACAGATACGCAGTATTTT.